The 19 T cell receptor beta chains given below trace back to one sample, sequenced in a study of MAIT cells during Salmonella Paratyphi A infection. Each CDR3 protein is one row after TCRdb ran MiXCR on the 5' RACE reads. The data show several hundred distinct CDR3 sequences, approximately 27% seen once. The time point here: mid-infection, around enteric fever diagnosis. MAIT cells were sorted by flow cytometry as Valpha7.2+ CD161+ T cells. Regarding the study as a whole: Oligoclonal MAIT cells preferred TRBV20 and TRBV6, with usage seemingly unaffected by infection.

Their antigens are not known. Sequencing used MAIT cells from blood, obtained at the middle sampling point of the challenge study. The receptors derive from a person aged 18 to 69 who was deliberately infected with Salmonella Paratyphi A in a paratyphoid fever challenge study.

Notes on this clonotype: This CDR3 is missing its conserved last phenylalanine or tryptophan, likely due to a read error. The chain couples TRBV20-1 to TRBJ2-1; perhaps TRBD2 as D (6 bases). Germline lookup yields CDR1 DFQATT and CDR2 SNEGSKA (reference sequence). The CDR3 sequence is 15 residues long. The CDR3 coding sequence is TGCAGTGATAGAGATATCCAGAGGGAGGAAAATGAGCAGTTCTTA. Its translation: CSDRDIQREENEQFL.

The chain links TRBV6-1 to TRBJ2-1, with TRBD2 matching over 8 bases. The CDR3 contains 15 residues. Per the germline V gene, CDR1 is MNHNS and CDR2 is SASEGT. With 2 bases clipped from V and 4 bases from J, the junction kept 4 bases outside the gene matches. The CDR3 is CASSEPREGYNEQFF. The DNA of the CDR3 is TGTGCCAGCAGTGAACCCCGGGAGGGGTACAATGAGCAGTTCTTC.

By sample fraction, this clonotype is medium-sized. This may come from a read error, since a much larger clone is one base off. The CDR3 DNA follows: TGCAGCGTTCCGGGACAGGGGGCGAGCTATGGCGACACCTTC. This codes for CSVPGQGASYGDTF. The V call is TRBV29-1, the J call TRBJ1-2, with TRBD1 matching 12 bases. Germline V gene lookup returns CDR1 SQVTM and CDR2 ANQGSEA. The CDR3 is 14 residues long.

The CDR3 DNA reads as TGTGCCTGGAGTGCGGGCAGGGGGCGTAACACTGAAGCTTTCTTT. Its protein is CAWSAGRGRNTEAFF. The gene calls are TRBV30 and TRBJ1-1; 8 bases are shared with TRBD1. The V segment lost 1 base and the J segment 2 bases; nucleotides outside the gene matches: 6. The CDR3 has 15 amino acids. Germline CDR1 is GTSNPN and CDR2 is SVGIG (reference sequence).

There are many counts of this clonotype. The CDR3 bases are TGTGCCACCAGCAGAGACAGGGCGTCTGGGGCCAACGTCCTGACTTTC. Translation: CATSRDRASGANVLTF. The chain combines TRBV15 with TRBJ2-6, with a possible D match to TRBD1 (5 bases). This CDR3 has 16 amino acids. V was cut by 0 bases and J by 1 base, with 7 bases left in between. CDR1 and CDR2 (germline): LNHNV, YYDKDF (reference sequence).

A few counts support this clonotype. The chain carries TRBV24-1 and TRBJ2-2, with a weak D call TRBD2 (5 bases). CDR3 length: 14 residues. CDR1 and CDR2 (germline): KGHDR, SFDVKD. The V gene lost 2 bases and the J gene lost 5 bases, with 8 bases spanning the gap. The CDR3 region is CATSDYGETGELFF. CDR3 bases: TGTGCCACCAGTGATTACGGGGAAACCGGGGAGCTGTTTTTT.

V gene TRBV11-2 combines with J gene TRBJ2-5; 9 bases are a match to TRBD1. The germline V gene has CDR1 SGHAT and CDR2 FQNNGV. This CDR3 has 14 residues. The junction had 7 bases not matched to a gene; V was cut back by 5 bases and J by 6 bases. In nucleotides, the CDR3 is TGTGCCAGCAGCCCCCGACAGGGGGAAAAGACCCAGTACTTC. Its protein is CASSPRQGEKTQYF.

The chain uses TRBV6-4 and TRBJ2-1; TRBD1 agrees at 8 bases. The CDR3 covers 16 residues. Germline V gene data show CDR1 as MRHNA and CDR2 as SNTAGT. Trimming removed 3 bases from V and 1 base from J; junction bases left unmatched: 5. The CDR3 loop is CASSEQGASSYNEQFF. CDR3 DNA sequence: TGTGCCAGCAGTGAGCAGGGGGCTTCGTCCTACAATGAGCAGTTCTTC.

Worth noting for this clonotype: The CDR3 does not end in the conserved phenylalanine or tryptophan, so this is likely a read error. No DNA is shown, since the ends of the CDR3 on it are uncertain; the CDR3 is the one TCRdb lists. This chain joins TRBV6-1 and TRBJ1-1; the table's D call, TRBD1, was not checked against the DNA. Germline CDR1 reads MNHNS; CDR2 reads SASEGT. The CDR3 is 14 amino acids in total, end residues counted. The CDR3 here is CASSEPDRVTEAVV.

This clonotype was counted between two and nine times. V gene TRBV7-9 combines with J gene TRBJ2-3; 11 bases map to TRBD1. V lost 4 bases and J lost 2; bases outside the gene matches: 2. The CDR3 has 15 amino acids. CDR1 is SEHNR, CDR2 FQNEAQ, per germline (reference sequence). CDR3 protein: CASSSDRGHTDTQYF. The CDR3, as DNA: TGTGCCAGCAGCTCGGACAGGGGGCACACAGATACGCAGTATTTT.

The rearrangement links TRBV24-1 to TRBJ2-5, with TRBD2 matching over 9 bases. V dropped 3 bases and J dropped 5; count of bases not matched to a gene: 3. This CDR3 comprises 14 residues. CDR1 is KGHDR and CDR2 is SFDVKD in the germline V gene. The CDR3 nucleotides read TGTGCCACCAGTGATCAGCGGGAGGTGGAGACCCAGTACTTC. It yields the protein CATSDQREVETQYF.

This clonotype was recorded once. Being one base from a much bigger clone, this may be a read error. The gene calls are TRBV24-1 and TRBJ2-2; 8 bases map to TRBD2. The CDR3 contains 15 residues. The V and J ends lost 1 base and 6 bases, in that order; junction bases with no gene match: 3. CDR1 is KGHDR and CDR2 is SFDVKD in the germline V gene. The CDR3 reads CATSDFGRDAGELFF. The CDR3, as DNA: TGTGCCACCAGTGATTTCGGGAGGGACGCCGGGGAGCTGTTTTTT.

In this sample, this clonotype turned up a few times. V is TRBV15 and J is TRBJ2-3, with a possible D match to TRBD1 (6 bases). The germline V and J ends were trimmed by 3 bases and 1 base, with 14 bases remaining between them. The CDR3 sequence is 16 residues long. Germline CDR1 and CDR2: LNHNV and YYDKDF (reference sequence). CDR3 in amino acids: CATSSEQGIGTDTQYF. The CDR3, as DNA: TGTGCCACCAGCAGCGAACAGGGAATAGGCACAGATACGCAGTATTTT. Together with reference TRBV15 and TRBJ2-3, the CDR3 gives the full variable domain: DAMVIQNPRYQVTQFGKPVTLSCSQTLNHNVMYWYQQKSSQAPKLLFHYYDKDFNNEADTPDNFQSRRPNTSFCFLDIRSPGLGDTAMYLCATSSEQGIGTDTQYFGPGTRLTVL.

This clonotype was counted a few times. The V gene is TRBV12-3 or TRBV12-4, the J gene TRBJ1-1; possible D gene TRBD1, 6 bases. The length of the CDR3 is 12 residues. V lost 10 bases to trimming and J lost 4 bases, with 13 bases between them. CDR3 amino acids: CANLRGSTEAFF. The DNA of the CDR3 is TGTGCCAACCTGAGGGGGAGCACTGAAGCTTTCTTT.

This clonotype was counted many times. The V call is TRBV24-1, the J call TRBJ2-2; the D is unclear. The CDR3 length is 14 residues. Deletions cut 0 bases from V and 3 bases from J, with 4 bases between. Germline CDR1 KGHDR, CDR2 SFDVKD. The chain's CDR3 is CATSDLRDTGELFF. CDR3 nucleotide sequence: TGTGCCACCAGTGATTTGAGGGACACCGGGGAGCTGTTTTTT.

This clonotype was observed a few times. This chain links TRBV5-4 with TRBJ2-3; D unresolved. CDR1 and CDR2 (germline): SGHNT, YYREEE (reference sequence). The length of the CDR3 is 14 residues. V gave up 4 bases and J gave up 3 bases, with 12 bases separating them. The CDR3 nucleotides are TGTGCCAGCAGCGCCGAACTCAGTACAGATACGCAGTATTTT. This sequence encodes CASSAELSTDTQYF.

Many counts were recorded for this clonotype. V and J are TRBV24-1 and TRBJ2-2; the match to TRBD2 covers 8 bases. This CDR3 is 15 amino acids long. V was clipped by 1 base and J by 3 bases; unmatched bases: 0. In germline, CDR1 is KGHDR, CDR2 SFDVKD. Written as DNA, the CDR3 is TGTGCCACCAGTGATTTCGGGAGGGACACCGGGGAGCTGTTTTTT. Translating gives CATSDFGRDTGELFF.

This clonotype occurred many times. The chain is built from TRBV6-6 and TRBJ1-4, with TRBD1 matching over 7 bases. This CDR3 is built from 15 residues. J was trimmed by 10 bases and V by 2 bases; bases with no gene match: 10. Germline CDR1 is MNHNY and CDR2 is SVGAGI (reference sequence). CDR3 amino acids: CASSYGQEPGGKLFF. The CDR3 DNA is TGTGCCAGCAGTTACGGACAGGAACCAGGGGGAAAACTGTTTTTT.

The chain combines TRBV6-4 with TRBJ2-3; D gene uncertain. This CDR3 is 14 amino acids long. CDR1 is MRHNA, CDR2 SNTAGT, per germline. V lost 0 bases, J lost 1 base, and 5 bases lay in between. CDR3 coding DNA: TGTGCCAGCAGTGACTCGCCGGGCACAGATACGCAGTATTTT. Protein sequence: CASSDSPGTDTQYF.